These 28 T cell receptor beta chains were all obtained from the same sample, sequenced in a study of a mutant IDH1 vaccine in newly diagnosed glioma. Sequencing was performed with immunoSEQ multiplex PCR; in TCRdb, only in-frame clones are kept and a portion is missing. The table has 50,000 to 60,000 clones, approximately 80% seen once; the top ten hold 6% to 6.5%. Time point indicated: week 23, last vaccination. Each dose delivered 300 ug of mutant IDH1 20-mer peptide subcutaneously with imiquimod. Their antigens remain unidentified. The material was PBMCs, obtained from a glioma patient whose treatment included an IDH1 peptide vaccine. These TCRs come from a man aged 40-50 years with glioma.

The chain employs TRBV5-4 and TRBJ2-2, with TRBD1 as a possible D gene (5 bases). V shed 3 bases and J shed 2 bases, with 11 bases lying between them. CDR3 length: 15 residues. Germline CDR1 and CDR2: SGHNT and YYREEE (reference sequence). Written as DNA, the CDR3 is TGTGCCAGCAGCTCCCCTCAGGGAAACACCGGGGAGCTGTTTTTT. It translates to CASSSPQGNTGELFF. Full variable domain (outside the CDR3, taken from reference TRBV5-4 and TRBJ2-2): ETGVTQSPTHLIKTRGQQVTLRCSSQSGHNTVSWYQQALGQGPQFIFQYYREEENGRGNFPPRFSGLQFPNYSSELNVNALELDDSALYLCASSSPQGNTGELFFGEGSRLTVL.

The rearrangement links TRBV7-9 to TRBJ2-5; the D is unclear. The CDR3 extends over 11 amino acids. CDR1 is SEHNR and CDR2 is FQNEAQ in the germline V gene (reference sequence). The V and J ends lost 5 bases and 3 bases respectively, with 4 bases between them. The DNA of the CDR3 is TGTGCCAGCAGCACCAAAGAGACCCAGTACTTC. Translating gives CASSTKETQYF.

This chain connects TRBV6-1 to TRBJ2-7; possible D gene TRBD2, 6 bases. Looked up from germline, CDR1 is MNHNS and CDR2 is SASEGT. The CDR3 has 15 residues. Trimming removed 1 base from V and 3 bases from J, with 13 bases in between. CDR3 region: CASSEGGGNIYEQYF. As DNA, the CDR3 is TGTGCCAGCAGTGAAGGTGGGGGGAACATCTACGAGCAGTACTTC.

The V and J genes are TRBV2 and TRBJ2-3, with D possibly TRBD2 on 5 matching bases. This CDR3 region has 10 residues. Trimming removed 10 bases at V and 8 bases at J, with 10 bases between. Germline V gives CDR1 SNHLY, CDR2 FYNNEI. The CDR3 here is CATREFTQYF. The CDR3 DNA reads as TGTGCCACCCGGGAATTTACGCAGTATTTT.

The rearrangement links TRBV6-5 to TRBJ1-5, with D perhaps TRBD1 (5 bases). The germline V gene has CDR1 MNHEY and CDR2 SVGAGI. The length of the CDR3 is 14 residues. Trimming took off 5 bases at V and 5 bases at J, with 13 bases between the two ends. The CDR3 region is CASSTTRGYQPQHF. CDR3 nucleotide sequence: TGTGCCAGCAGTACCACAAGGGGTTATCAGCCCCAGCATTTT.

This clone was seen a handful of times. The chain couples TRBV18 to TRBJ1-1; D unclear. V gave up 6 bases and J gave up 5 bases, with 16 bases separating them. The length of the CDR3 is 14 residues. Germline CDR1 reads KGHSH; CDR2 reads LQKENI. This chain's CDR3 is CASSQGPASTEAFF. In nucleotides, the CDR3 is TGTGCCAGCTCCCAAGGCCCTGCGAGTACTGAAGCTTTCTTT.

This sequence joins TRBV5-4 and TRBJ2-1; D could derive from TRBD1 or TRBD2 (6 bases each). The CDR3 loop spans 19 amino acids. V gave up 2 bases and J gave up 0 bases, with 21 bases separating them. Germline V gene sequence: CDR1 SGHNT, CDR2 YYREEE (reference sequence). CDR3 nucleotides: TGTGCCAGCAGCTTCGGCGGGACACGGAGACCGAGCTCCTACAATGAGCAGTTCTTC. This sequence encodes CASSFGGTRRPSSYNEQFF.

This chain joins TRBV11-1 and TRBJ2-5; D possibly uses TRBD1 or TRBD2 (7 bases each). From germline, CDR1 is SGHAT and CDR2 FQDESV (reference sequence). V lost 3 bases and J lost 0, with 14 bases in between. CDR3 length: 16 residues. The CDR3 DNA follows: TGTGCCAGCAGCTTCCGGCGGGGGACAGACCAAGAGACCCAGTACTTC. It is translated as CASSFRRGTDQETQYF.

This chain joins TRBV6-5 and TRBJ1-1, with D hard to call. Looked up from germline, CDR1 is MNHEY and CDR2 is SVGAGI. The CDR3 contains 13 residues. V was clipped by 6 bases and J by 4 bases, with 12 bases between them. CDR3: CASREPLGTEAFF. The CDR3 DNA reads TGTGCCAGCAGAGAACCGCTAGGCACTGAAGCTTTCTTT.

This clone has just a few counts. The chain uses TRBV18 and TRBJ2-7; the D is unclear. Germline lookup yields CDR1 KGHSH and CDR2 LQKENI. The CDR3 loop spans 14 amino acids. V was trimmed by 1 base and J by 0 bases, leaving 7 bases between them. The DNA of the CDR3 is TGTGCCAGCTCACCACTCGGGTCCTCCTACGAGCAGTACTTC. Amino acids: CASSPLGSSYEQYF. The full variable domain, rest sourced from reference TRBV18 and TRBJ2-7, is NAGVMQNPRHLVRRRGQEARLRCSPMKGHSHVYWYRQLPEEGLKFMVYLQKENIIDESGMPKERFSAEFPKEGPSILRIQQVVRGDSAAYFCASSPLGSSYEQYFGPGTRLTVT.

The CDR3 here is CAWSENRGHTEAFF. Here the CDR3 DNA reads TGTGCCTGGAGTGAAAACAGGGGTCACACTGAAGCTTTCTTT. The gene calls are TRBV30 and TRBJ1-1, with 7 bases fitting TRBD1. The CDR3 loop spans 14 amino acids. Looked up from germline, CDR1 is GTSNPN and CDR2 is SVGIG (reference sequence). With 1 base clipped from V and 3 bases from J, the junction kept 5 bases outside the gene matches.

There are a few counts of this clone. The CDR3 DNA is TGCAGCGTCAATGATGGACAGGGCGGCGCGAGAGGCTACACCTTC. This gives the protein CSVNDGQGGARGYTF. The chain carries TRBV29-1 and TRBJ1-2; 8 positions match TRBD1. Germline trimming cut 6 bases from V and 8 bases from J; bases unmatched to any gene: 17. The CDR3 is made up of 15 amino acids. Germline loops: CDR1 SQVTM, CDR2 ANQGSEA.

The chain joins TRBV7-9 to TRBJ1-1, with D hard to call. Trimming pared 4 bases from V and 11 bases from J, leaving 14 bases between. The CDR3 extends over 12 amino acids. Germline values: CDR1 SEHNR, CDR2 FQNEAQ (reference sequence). The CDR3 region is CASSSDLLVAFF. CDR3 bases: TGTGCCAGCAGCTCGGACCTATTGGTGGCTTTCTTT.

The chain links TRBV2 to TRBJ1-1; unclear D gene. The CDR3 length is 12 residues. V was clipped by 4 bases and J by 10 bases, with 13 bases between them. Germline CDR1 is SNHLY and CDR2 is FYNNEI. CDR3 sequence reads: CASSGDSLGAFF. CDR3 DNA: TGTGCCAGCAGTGGAGACTCCTTGGGAGCTTTCTTT.

This clone came up a few times. V usage is TRBV7-2 and J usage is TRBJ1-1; the D is unclear. The CDR3 has 14 amino acids. Trimming cost V 2 bases and J 3 bases, with 10 bases left between them. Germline V gives CDR1 SGHTA, CDR2 FQGNSA. The CDR3 DNA reads as TGTGCCAGCAGCTTAATTTGGGGAGACACTGAAGCTTTCTTT. Protein product: CASSLIWGDTEAFF.

CDR3 coding DNA: TGTGCCAGCAGTTTAGGTCCCTTCACACCCCTCCACTTT. Its translation: CASSLGPFTPLHF. This chain joins TRBV27 and TRBJ1-6; D gene unclear. The CDR3 covers 13 residues. Per the germline V gene, CDR1 is MNHEY and CDR2 is SMNVEV (reference sequence). V lost 2 bases to trimming and J lost 11 bases, with 10 bases between them.

The chain has TRBV11-2 and TRBJ1-1, with a possible D match to TRBD1 (6 bases). V lost 5 bases and J lost 3, with 10 bases in between. The CDR3 covers 13 residues. From germline, CDR1 is SGHAT and CDR2 FQNNGV. Written as DNA, the CDR3 is TGTGCCAGCAGCGGACAGTTTTACACTGAAGCTTTCTTT. This sequence encodes CASSGQFYTEAFF.

The chain combines TRBV19 with TRBJ1-5; weak D call: TRBD1 (6 bases). Germline V gene lookup returns CDR1 LNHDA and CDR2 SQIVND (reference sequence). The CDR3 runs 16 residues. Trimming took off 10 bases at V and 0 bases at J, with 19 bases between the two ends. CDR3 nucleotides: TGTGCCACCGAAGACAGGTCCGTTTATAGCAATCAGCCCCAGCATTTT. Its protein is CATEDRSVYSNQPQHF.

In its sample, this clone was seen once. This chain links TRBV7-9 with TRBJ2-7, with D uncertain. There are 14 residues in the CDR3. The germline V and J ends were trimmed by 1 base and 2 bases, with 9 bases remaining between them. Germline loops: CDR1 SEHNR, CDR2 FQNEAQ (reference sequence). CDR3 bases: TGTGCCAGCAGCTTAGAACCAGGACCCTACGAGCAGTACTTC. This sequence encodes CASSLEPGPYEQYF.

V usage is TRBV14 and J usage is TRBJ1-4; the D is unclear. Germline CDR1 reads SGHDN; CDR2 reads FVKESK. CDR3 length equals 17 residues. The germline V and J ends were trimmed by 0 bases and 8 bases, with 19 bases remaining between them. DNA for the CDR3: TGTGCCAGCAGCCAAGATCTAGGGAGGCTCCGGAAAGAAAAACTGTTTTTT. It codes for CASSQDLGRLRKEKLFF. Full variable domain (remainder filled in from reference TRBV14 and TRBJ1-4): EAGVTQFPSHSVIEKGQTVTLRCDPISGHDNLYWYRRVMGKEIKFLLHFVKESKQDESGMPNNRFLAERTGGTYSTLKVQPAELEDSGVYFCASSQDLGRLRKEKLFFGSGTQLSVL.

DNA for the CDR3: TGCGCCAGCAGCTTGACAGGGTTAGCAACTAATGAAAAACTGTTTTTT. Translating it yields CASSLTGLATNEKLFF. The gene calls are TRBV5-1 and TRBJ1-4; maybe TRBD1 (6 bases). CDR3 length: 16 residues. V lost 1 base to trimming and J lost 0 bases, with 10 bases between them. Germline CDR1 SGHRS, CDR2 YFSETQ.

This sequence joins TRBV5-6 and TRBJ1-2, with D possibly matching TRBD1 (5 bases). Germline-derived CDR1 and CDR2 are SGHDT and YYEEEE. Trimming took 5 bases from V and 2 from J, leaving 10 bases between them. The CDR3 is made up of 13 amino acids. CDR3 nucleotide sequence: TGTGCCAGCAGTAAGGAGGGGAACTATGGCTACACCTTC. It codes for CASSKEGNYGYTF.

CDR3 nucleotide sequence: TGCGCCAGCAGCCCGGCCCTACAGGGGGGCGGCACCGGGGAGCTGTTTTTT. Protein sequence: CASSPALQGGGTGELFF. The chain recombines TRBV5-1 with TRBJ2-2, with 8 positions matching TRBD1. V lost 4 bases to trimming and J lost 4 bases; unmatched junction nucleotides: 12. Germline assignment: CDR1 SGHRS and CDR2 YFSETQ. The CDR3 sequence is 17 residues long. Full variable domain (outside the CDR3, taken from reference TRBV5-1 and TRBJ2-2): KAGVTQTPRYLIKTRGQQVTLSCSPISGHRSVSWYQQTPGQGLQFLFEYFSETQRNKGNFPGRFSGRQFSNSRSEMNVSTLELGDSALYLCASSPALQGGGTGELFFGEGSRLTVL.

This clone appeared a few times. The chain joins TRBV5-1 to TRBJ2-5; the D gene is possibly TRBD2 (5 bases). Germline CDR1 reads SGHRS; CDR2 reads YFSETQ. Between the trimmed V and J ends, which lost 0 bases and 3 bases, there was a span of 18 bases. This CDR3 is built from 17 residues. In DNA form, the CDR3 reads TGCGCCAGCAGCTTGGGGGCTAGCAGGCGTGCGAAAGAGACCCAGTACTTC. Amino acid sequence: CASSLGASRRAKETQYF.

In its sample, this clone was seen a few times. This chain links TRBV30 with TRBJ1-6; no clear D gene. This CDR3 contains 13 residues. V gave up 2 bases and J gave up 7 bases, with 9 bases separating them. Germline CDR1 and CDR2: GTSNPN and SVGIG (reference sequence). CDR3 in amino acids: CAWSFRHNSPLHF. DNA for the CDR3: TGTGCCTGGAGTTTCCGGCACAATTCACCCCTCCACTTT.

The chain uses TRBV5-1 and TRBJ2-7, with 9 bases lining up with TRBD1. The CDR3 is 14 amino acids. Germline-derived CDR1 and CDR2 are SGHRS and YFSETQ. The V segment lost 3 bases and the J segment 7 bases; nucleotides outside the gene matches: 8. The CDR3 DNA follows: TGCGCCAGCAGCTGGGGGGGACAGGGTTGGGAGCAGTACTTC. Its protein is CASSWGGQGWEQYF.

The genes are TRBV5-6 and TRBJ1-4; tentatively, D is TRBD1 (5 bases). Trimming took off 6 bases at V and 2 bases at J, with 20 bases between the two ends. This CDR3 region has 17 residues. CDR1 is SGHDT, CDR2 YYEEEE, per germline. The CDR3 bases are TGTGCCAGCACTGCTCGGCGAGGGGTGAATACTAATGAAAAACTGTTTTTT. Its translation: CASTARRGVNTNEKLFF.

Regarding this clone: Sequence at one end of the junction differs from germline and may be a read error. The J gene is TRBJ2-7, the V gene TRBV18; D is unclear. This CDR3 contains 12 residues. Germline V gene sequence: CDR1 KGHSH, CDR2 LQKENI. The CDR3 region has the DNA TGTGCCAGCTCATCACCGACCTACGAGCAGTACTTC. This sequence encodes CASSSPTYEQYF.